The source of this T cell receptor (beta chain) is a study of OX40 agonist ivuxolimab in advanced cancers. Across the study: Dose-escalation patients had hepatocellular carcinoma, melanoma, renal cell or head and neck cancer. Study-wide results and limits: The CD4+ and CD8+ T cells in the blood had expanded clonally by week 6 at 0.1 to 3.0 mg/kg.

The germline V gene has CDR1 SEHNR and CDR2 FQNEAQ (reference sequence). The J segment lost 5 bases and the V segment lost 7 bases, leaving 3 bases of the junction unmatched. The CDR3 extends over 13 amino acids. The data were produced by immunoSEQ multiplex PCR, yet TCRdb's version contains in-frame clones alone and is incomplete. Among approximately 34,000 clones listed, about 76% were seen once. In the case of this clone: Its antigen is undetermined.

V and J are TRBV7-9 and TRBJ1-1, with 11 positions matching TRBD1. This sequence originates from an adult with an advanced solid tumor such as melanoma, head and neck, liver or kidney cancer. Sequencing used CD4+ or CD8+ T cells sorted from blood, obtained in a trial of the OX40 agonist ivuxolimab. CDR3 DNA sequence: TGTGCCAGCAACCGGGACAGGGGGACTGAAGCTTTCTTT. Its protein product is CASNRDRGTEAFF.